This TCR beta chain came from a study of Ad26.COV2.S vaccination and SARS-CoV-2 variants. For the study at large: Once, or twice with 56 days between doses, Ad26.COV2.S was given intramuscularly. Study-level findings and limits: Breadth of non-spike TCRs did not differ between vaccinees and placebo recipients. After vaccination, reports described spike-specific CD8+ and CD4+ T cell responses as showing substantial breadth.

To note about this clone: Its antigen is undetermined.

Germline V gene data show CDR1 as SGHRS and CDR2 as YFSETQ. The V gene lost 4 bases and the J gene lost 4 bases, with 12 bases spanning the gap. The CDR3 length is 15 residues. Assay: immunoSEQ multiplex PCR; the TCRdb copy retains only in-frame clones and omits some. The data hold 300,000 to 400,000 clones, with 80% to 90% observed a single time. Stated treatment: roughly 20 received Ad26.COV2.S at low or high dose, single or two shots; about 5 received placebo; per-sample allocation not given. Sampling was performed 63 days after the first vaccine or placebo injection. Within Boston, the person who donated was an adult of 18-55 years.

The chain uses TRBV5-1 and TRBJ2-6; tentative D call: TRBD2 (5 bases). Specimen: peripheral blood, collected in a trial of Ad26.COV2.S vaccine versus placebo. This clonotype was obtained from a person aged 18 to 59 who received the Ad26.COV2.S COVID-19 vaccine or a placebo. The CDR3 sequence is CASSPEGLGANVLTF. The CDR3 DNA is TGCGCCAGCAGCCCAGAGGGCCTCGGGGCCAACGTCCTGACTTTC.